This T cell receptor beta chain was sequenced for a study of OX40 agonist ivuxolimab in advanced cancers. CDR3 length: 16 amino acids. TCRdb keeps only in-frame clones here, not all; method: immunoSEQ multiplex PCR. Among approximately 48,000 clones listed, around nine tenths were seen once. The sample here was CD4+ or CD8+ T cells sorted from blood, taken in a trial of the OX40 agonist ivuxolimab. The chain combines TRBV21-1 with TRBJ1-3; the table's D call of TRBD1 was not tested on the DNA. TRBV21-1 is assigned pseudogene status. This receptor was identified in an adult with an advanced solid tumor such as melanoma, head and neck, liver or kidney cancer. CDR3 nucleotides: TGTGCCAGCAGCTCCAACAGGGTCGTTTTGACAAACACCATATATTTT. Encoded protein: CASSSNRVVLTNTIYF.